Each of the 25 T cell receptor beta chains below was sequenced from the same sample in a study of T cell responses to AZD1222 COVID-19 vaccine. Profiled with immunoSEQ multiplex PCR; TCRdb holds only in-frame clones, not every one. The table shows over 55,000 clones, with under 90% occurring only once. This sample comprised peripheral blood, obtained 28 days after the second AZD1222 dose. These receptors originate from an adult who received the AZD1222 COVID-19 vaccine.

The CDR3 nucleotides are TGTGCCTGGAGTTGGGGACAGACCTACGAGCAGTACTTC. Translating it yields CAWSWGQTYEQYF. The rearrangement uses TRBV30 and TRBJ2-7; 7 bases are shared with TRBD1. From germline, CDR1 is GTSNPN and CDR2 SVGIG (reference sequence). The trim removed 2 bases at V and 2 bases at J, leaving 3 bases unmatched. The CDR3 is made up of 13 amino acids.

This clone was found once. J is TRBJ2-7 and V is TRBV19; 8 bases align to TRBD1. CDR3 length equals 15 residues. V trimming: 4 bases; J trimming: 3 bases; junction bases outside the gene matches: 8. The germline CDR1 and CDR2 sequences are LNHDA and SQIVND (reference sequence). The CDR3 DNA sequence: TGTGCCAGTAGTACTCAGGCAGGGGGCCTCTACGAGCAGTACTTC. Translated: CASSTQAGGLYEQYF.

This clone was counted only a few times. This chain's CDR3 is CASSLQGGGTSQETQYF. The CDR3 DNA follows: TGTGCCAGCAGCCTTCAGGGGGGGGGTACTAGCCAAGAGACCCAGTACTTC. The chain carries TRBV3-1 (or the pseudogene TRBV3-2) and TRBJ2-5, with D perhaps being TRBD1 or TRBD2 (7 bases each). V lost 4 bases and J lost 1, with 19 bases in between. CDR1 and CDR2 from the germline V gene are LGHDT and YNNKEL (reference sequence). CDR3 size: 17 residues.

J is TRBJ1-2 and V is TRBV30, with 9 nucleotides matching TRBD1. The junction had 12 bases not matched to a gene; V was cut back by 5 bases and J by 5 bases. The CDR3 is 15 residues long. From germline, CDR1 is GTSNPN and CDR2 SVGIG (reference sequence). CDR3 nucleotide sequence: TGTGCCTGGGTCTTGGGGACAGGGAAGATATATGGCTACACCTTC. It codes for CAWVLGTGKIYGYTF.

V is TRBV5-1 and J is TRBJ1-1; D not resolved. Per the germline V gene, CDR1 is SGHRS and CDR2 is YFSETQ. This CDR3 has 11 residues. The V gene lost 6 bases and the J gene lost 3 bases, with 6 bases spanning the gap. The CDR3 bases are TGCGCCAGCATTGCGGACACTGAAGCTTTCTTT. Amino acid sequence: CASIADTEAFF. Together with reference TRBV5-1 and TRBJ1-1, the CDR3 gives the full variable domain: KAGVTQTPRYLIKTRGQQVTLSCSPISGHRSVSWYQQTPGQGLQFLFEYFSETQRNKGNFPGRFSGRQFSNSRSEMNVSTLELGDSALYLCASIADTEAFFGQGTRLTVV.

The gene calls are TRBV5-4 and TRBJ2-7; TRBD2 matches at 8 bases. The V gene's germline CDR1 is SGHNT and CDR2 YYREEE (reference sequence). The CDR3 loop spans 14 amino acids. V dropped 0 bases and J dropped 2; count of bases not matched to a gene: 1. The CDR3 region is CASSLAGGAYEQYF. DNA of the CDR3: TGTGCCAGCAGCTTGGCGGGGGGGGCCTACGAGCAGTACTTC.

This chain links TRBV15 with TRBJ1-1; possible D gene TRBD1, 5 bases. Germline CDR1 LNHNV, CDR2 YYDKDF (reference sequence). The CDR3 spans 15 residues. Trimming pared 0 bases from V and 5 bases from J, leaving 13 bases between. CDR3 sequence (DNA): TGTGCCACCAGCAGAGATCAGCCAGGGTTGACTGAAGCTTTCTTT. Amino acids: CATSRDQPGLTEAFF.

The gene calls are TRBV6-5 and TRBJ2-1; no definite D call. Trimming pared 7 bases from V and 5 bases from J, leaving 15 bases between. The CDR3 spans 14 residues. From germline, CDR1 is MNHEY and CDR2 SVGAGI. DNA for the CDR3: TGTGCCAGCACCCAAGGACCCCTCGACAATGAGCAGTTCTTC. Protein: CASTQGPLDNEQFF.

The gene calls are TRBV10-1 and TRBJ1-1; D perhaps matches TRBD1 (5 bases). With 3 bases removed from V and 5 bases from J, the gap between germline ends came to 16 bases. This CDR3 comprises 15 residues. Per the germline V gene, CDR1 is WNHNN and CDR2 is SYGVQD (reference sequence). The CDR3 protein is CASSDSSRGETEAFF. In DNA, the CDR3 is TGCGCCAGCAGTGACTCAAGTAGGGGAGAAACTGAAGCTTTCTTT.

The rearrangement links TRBV9 to TRBJ1-2, with unresolved D. CDR1 and CDR2 (germline): SGDLS, YYNGEE. V lost 2 bases and J 8 bases, leaving 10 bases between the germline ends. The CDR3 contains 12 residues. CDR3 sequence (DNA): TGTGCCAGCAGCGTCGTTGGAGGGGGCTACACCTTC. Translating gives CASSVVGGGYTF.

The CDR3 DNA reads as TGTGCCAGCAGGCCTCCAGGAAACACCATATATTTT. Protein sequence: CASRPPGNTIYF. This chain links TRBV7-2 with TRBJ1-3; D remains ambiguous. This CDR3 has 12 amino acids. Trimming left V 6 bases short and J 4 bases short, with 7 bases between. Germline V gene data show CDR1 as SGHTA and CDR2 as FQGNSA.

V and J are TRBV5-1 and TRBJ1-4; 7 positions match TRBD1. Germline V CDR1 and CDR2: SGHRS, YFSETQ. The CDR3 has 14 amino acids. With 4 bases clipped from V and 8 bases from J, the junction kept 8 bases outside the gene matches. CDR3 residues: CASSQTGQTEKLFF. Here the CDR3 DNA reads TGCGCCAGCAGCCAGACAGGGCAAACGGAAAAACTGTTTTTT.

This rearrangement joins TRBV6-5 to TRBJ1-2; D perhaps matches TRBD1 (6 bases). The CDR3 is 12 residues long. CDR1 MNHEY and CDR2 SVGAGI come from the germline V gene. Trimming shortened V by 10 bases and J by 8 bases, and 17 bases separated the two germline ends. CDR3 DNA: TGTGCCACTGGGGGGGCTGCAAGGGGCTACACCTTC. Protein sequence: CATGGAARGYTF.

This chain uses TRBV27 with TRBJ2-5; D call uncertain. The germline gives CDR1 MNHEY, CDR2 SMNVEV (reference sequence). V was cut by 5 bases and J by 5 bases, with 6 bases left in between. The CDR3 totals 11 residues. The CDR3 region is CASSTSETQYF. The CDR3, as DNA: TGTGCCAGCAGTACCTCGGAGACCCAGTACTTC.

The chain has TRBV2 and TRBJ1-5; 8 bases map to TRBD1. After removal of 1 base from V and 3 bases from J, the junction contained 5 bases not matched to a gene. Germline CDR1 SNHLY, CDR2 FYNNEI. This CDR3 comprises 16 residues. CDR3 bases: TGTGCCAGCAGTGAAGGGGTGACAGGGGTCAATCAGCCCCAGCATTTT. Translated, it gives CASSEGVTGVNQPQHF.

This sequence joins TRBV4-2 and TRBJ2-7; 12 bases are a match to TRBD2. The CDR3 spans 18 residues. The germline V gene has CDR1 LGHNA and CDR2 YNFKEQ. J lost 4 bases, V lost 3 bases, and 13 bases had no gene match. Here the CDR3 DNA reads TGTGCCAGCAGCCATTCTATTGGGACTAGCGGGTTGCTGTACGAGCAGTACTTC. Its protein is CASSHSIGTSGLLYEQYF.

The chain joins TRBV19 to TRBJ2-1, with a weak D call TRBD2 (6 bases). V was pared by 3 bases and J by 7 bases, with 7 bases between. Germline V gene sequence: CDR1 LNHDA, CDR2 SQIVND (reference sequence). This CDR3 spans 12 amino acids. CDR3 sequence (DNA): TGTGCCAGTAGTATGGGGACTAATGAGCAGTTCTTC. Translated: CASSMGTNEQFF.

V and J are TRBV7-2 and TRBJ2-3, with a possible D match to TRBD2 (6 bases). This CDR3 is 16 amino acids long. Between the trimmed V and J ends, which lost 5 bases and 5 bases, there was a span of 20 bases. Germline V gene sequence: CDR1 SGHTA, CDR2 FQGNSA. In nucleotides, the CDR3 is TGTGCCAGCAGCCCGGCCCCCGGGAGCGAGGGAGATACGCAGTATTTT. Residues: CASSPAPGSEGDTQYF.

The chain couples TRBV27 to TRBJ2-1, with TRBD1 as a possible D gene (6 bases). Germline-derived CDR1 and CDR2 are MNHEY and SMNVEV (reference sequence). CDR3 length: 14 residues. The V and J ends lost 6 bases and 6 bases respectively, with 15 bases between them. The CDR3: CASSRTAMGNEQFF. The CDR3 DNA reads as TGTGCCAGCAGCCGGACAGCTATGGGCAATGAGCAGTTCTTC.

This chain joins TRBV14 and TRBJ1-2; D not certain. The germline V gene has CDR1 SGHDN and CDR2 FVKESK. Trimming cost V 1 base and J 2 bases, with 11 bases left between them. This CDR3 has 15 residues. The chain's CDR3 is CASSQGGLRNYGYTF. As DNA, the CDR3 is TGTGCCAGCAGCCAAGGGGGTCTCAGGAACTATGGCTACACCTTC.

The genes are TRBV6-1 and TRBJ2-7, with D perhaps TRBD1 (6 bases). Trimming left V 2 bases short and J 2 bases short, with 10 bases between. CDR1 is MNHNS, CDR2 SASEGT, per germline. The CDR3 consists of 14 residues. CDR3 sequence reads: CASSEFRGTYEQYF. The CDR3 DNA reads as TGTGCCAGCAGTGAATTCAGGGGCACCTACGAGCAGTACTTC.

V and J are TRBV18 and TRBJ1-1; D is perhaps TRBD1 (5 bases). V was cut by 8 bases and J by 1 base, with 17 bases left in between. The CDR3 runs to 15 residues. CDR1 is KGHSH, CDR2 LQKENI, per germline. CDR3 protein: CASALLGPANTEAFF. The DNA for the CDR3 is TGTGCCAGCGCCCTATTGGGGCCTGCGAACACTGAAGCTTTCTTT.

The chain is built from TRBV2 and TRBJ1-5; D is undetermined. V was shortened by 0 bases and J by 2 bases, with 17 bases between the two germline ends. The CDR3 has 18 residues. Germline values: CDR1 SNHLY, CDR2 FYNNEI. This chain's CDR3 is CASSEALRAEKRNQPQHF. The CDR3 DNA is TGTGCCAGCAGTGAAGCGCTTCGGGCAGAAAAACGCAATCAGCCCCAGCATTTT.

This chain links TRBV6-4 with TRBJ1-4, with TRBD1 identical over 8 bases. With 9 bases clipped from V and 8 bases from J, the junction kept 8 bases outside the gene matches. Germline V gene sequence: CDR1 MRHNA, CDR2 SNTAGT. The CDR3 is made up of 13 amino acids. The chain's CDR3 is CARPDREGEKLFF. The CDR3, as DNA: TGTGCCAGACCGGACAGGGAGGGAGAAAAACTGTTTTTT.

This clone was counted between two and nine times. The chain carries TRBV11-3 and TRBJ2-1, with 7 bases identical to TRBD1. J gave up 5 bases and V 5 bases, and 6 bases lay outside the gene matches. Germline CDR1 reads SGHNT; CDR2 reads YENEEA. This CDR3 is 14 amino acids long. Here the CDR3 reads CASSAGTVNNEQFF. Written as DNA, the CDR3 is TGTGCCAGCAGCGCCGGGACAGTGAACAATGAGCAGTTCTTC.